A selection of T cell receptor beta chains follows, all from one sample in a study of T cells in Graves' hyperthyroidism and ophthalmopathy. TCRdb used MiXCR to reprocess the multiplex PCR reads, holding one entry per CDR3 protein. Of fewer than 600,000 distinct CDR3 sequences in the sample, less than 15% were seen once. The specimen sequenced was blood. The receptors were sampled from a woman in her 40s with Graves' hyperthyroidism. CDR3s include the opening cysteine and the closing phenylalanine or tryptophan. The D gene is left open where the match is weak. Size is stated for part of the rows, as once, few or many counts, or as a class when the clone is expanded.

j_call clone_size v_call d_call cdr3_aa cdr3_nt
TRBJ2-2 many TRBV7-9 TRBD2 CASTSSLAGESGELFF TGTGCCAGCACCTCGAGCCTAGCGGGAGAATCCGGGGAGCTGTTTTTT
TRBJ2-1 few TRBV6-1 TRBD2 CASSGAGGSSYEQFF TGTGCCAGCAGTGGGGCGGGAGGGTCCTCCTATGAGCAGTTCTTC
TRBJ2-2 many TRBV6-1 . CASSERGLDTGELFF TGTGCCAGCAGTGAAAGGGGGTTAGACACCGGGGAGCTGTTTTTT
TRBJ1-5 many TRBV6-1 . CASTLAGFSNQPQHF TGTGCCAGCACACTAGCGGGGTTCAGCAATCAGCCCCAGCATTTT
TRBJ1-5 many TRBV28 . CASSFSPGYNQPQHF TGTGCCAGCAGTTTTTCCCCAGGGTACAATCAGCCCCAGCATTTT
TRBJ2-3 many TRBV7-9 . CASSLSGTITDTQYF TGTGCCAGCAGCTTATCGGGGACGATCACAGATACGCAGTATTTT
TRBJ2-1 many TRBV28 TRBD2 CASSLSTSGSMLSEQFF TGTGCCAGCAGTTTAAGTACTAGCGGGAGTATGCTGAGTGAGCAGTTCTTC
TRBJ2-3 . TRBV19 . CASSSLPPGVSTDTQYF TGTGCCAGTAGTTCCCTCCCCCCGGGAGTGAGCACAGATACGCAGTATTTT
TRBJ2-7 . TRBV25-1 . CASSGGAADLEQYF TGTGCCAGCAGTGGGGGCGCGGCAGACTTGGAGCAGTACTTC
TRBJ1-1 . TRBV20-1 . CSVLQGHTEAFF TGCAGTGTTTTACAGGGACACACTGAAGCTTTCTTT
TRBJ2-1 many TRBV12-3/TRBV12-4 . CASSLLAASGHEQFF TGTGCCAGCAGTTTGTTGGCTGCATCGGGCCATGAGCAGTTCTTC
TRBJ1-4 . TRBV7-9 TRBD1 CASSPPRDRANEKLFF TGTGCCAGCAGCCCGCCCCGGGACAGAGCTAATGAAAAACTGTTTTTT
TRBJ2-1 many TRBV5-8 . CASSTDSPNEQFF TGTGCCAGCAGCACCGACAGTCCCAATGAGCAGTTCTTC
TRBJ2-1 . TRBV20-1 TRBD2 CSANAGGAYNEQFF TGCAGTGCTAACGCGGGAGGTGCCTACAATGAGCAGTTCTTC
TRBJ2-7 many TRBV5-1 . CASSLTLTVDGYEQYF TGCGCCAGCAGCTTGACCCTGACAGTCGACGGATACGAGCAGTACTTC
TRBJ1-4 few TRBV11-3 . CASSPSGAGEKLFF TGTGCCAGCAGCCCGTCGGGGGCAGGTGAAAAACTGTTTTTT
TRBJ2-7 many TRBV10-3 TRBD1 CATVTGTGDFEQYF TGTGCCACCGTAACCGGGACAGGGGATTTCGAGCAGTACTTC
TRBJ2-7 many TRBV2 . CASNLSYEQYF TGTGCCAGCAACCTGTCCTACGAGCAGTACTTC
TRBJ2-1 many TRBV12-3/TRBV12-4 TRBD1 CASRSLDRGDNEQFF TGTGCCAGCAGATCCTTGGACAGGGGTGACAATGAGCAGTTCTTC
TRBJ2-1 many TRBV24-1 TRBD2 CATSDPGGRNEQFF TGTGCCACCAGTGATCCGGGGGGTCGAAATGAGCAGTTCTTC
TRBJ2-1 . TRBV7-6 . CASSLISGEKDEQFF TGTGCCAGCAGCTTAATCTCGGGAGAGAAGGATGAGCAGTTCTTC
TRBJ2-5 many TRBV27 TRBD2 CASRPKGGSQETQYF TGTGCCAGCAGACCCAAGGGCGGGAGCCAAGAGACCCAGTACTTC
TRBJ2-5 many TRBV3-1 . CASSQETRTKETQYF TGTGCCAGCAGCCAAGAGACACGGACCAAGGAGACCCAGTACTTC
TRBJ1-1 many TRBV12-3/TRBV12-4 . CASTVWGANTEAFF TGTGCCAGCACAGTCTGGGGGGCGAACACTGAAGCTTTCTTT
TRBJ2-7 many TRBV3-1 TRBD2 CASSQVDSGRAGEQYF TGTGCCAGCAGCCAAGTGGATAGCGGGAGGGCCGGGGAGCAGTACTTC
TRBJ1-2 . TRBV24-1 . CATSDPDQTGYTF TGTGCCACCAGTGATCCCGACCAGACGGGCTACACCTTC
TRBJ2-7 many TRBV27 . CASSPQLRMGYEQYF TGTGCCAGCAGTCCCCAACTTCGGATGGGTTACGAGCAGTACTTC
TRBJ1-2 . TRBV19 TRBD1 CASRGQGDNYGYTF TGTGCCAGTAGAGGACAGGGCGATAACTATGGCTACACCTTC
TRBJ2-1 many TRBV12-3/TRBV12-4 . CASSKEGRFYNEQFF TGTGCCAGCAGCAAGGAGGGACGATTCTACAATGAGCAGTTCTTC
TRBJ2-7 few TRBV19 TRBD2 CASSITGLVYEQYF TGTGCCAGTAGTATAACGGGACTAGTGTACGAGCAGTACTTC
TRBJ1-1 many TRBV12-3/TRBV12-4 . CASRLDYSSTEAFF TGTGCCAGCAGGCTTGACTATTCGAGCACTGAAGCTTTCTTT
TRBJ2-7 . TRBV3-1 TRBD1 CASSSPGQASEQYF TGTGCCAGCAGCTCACCGGGACAGGCCTCCGAGCAGTACTTC
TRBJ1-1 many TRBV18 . CASSPGYGLTEAFF TGTGCCAGCTCACCAGGTTATGGGCTGACTGAAGCTTTCTTT
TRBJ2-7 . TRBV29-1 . CSVEAGQASYEQYF TGCAGCGTTGAAGCCGGGCAGGCCTCCTACGAGCAGTACTTC
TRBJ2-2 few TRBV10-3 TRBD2 CAISGVPAGASKGTGELFF TGTGCCATCAGTGGGGTCCCAGCGGGAGCTTCGAAGGGCACCGGGGAGCTGTTTTTT
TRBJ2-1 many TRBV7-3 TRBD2 CASSFGTSEYNEQFF TGTGCCAGCAGCTTCGGGACTAGCGAGTACAATGAGCAGTTCTTC
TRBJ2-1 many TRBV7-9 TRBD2 CASSFGTSGRNEQFF TGTGCCAGCAGCTTCGGGACTAGCGGGAGGAATGAGCAGTTCTTC
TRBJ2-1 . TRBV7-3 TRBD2 CASSFTGGPNEQFF TGTGCCAGCAGCTTCACGGGAGGCCCCAATGAGCAGTTCTTC
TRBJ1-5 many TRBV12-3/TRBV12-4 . CASSLGLNSNQPQHF TGTGCCAGCAGTTTAGGGCTGAATAGCAATCAGCCCCAGCATTTT
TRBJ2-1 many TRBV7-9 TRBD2 CASSLAGTSGMNEQFF TGTGCCAGCAGCTTAGCCGGGACTAGCGGGATGAATGAGCAGTTCTTC
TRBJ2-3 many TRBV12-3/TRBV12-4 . CASSARGTSTDTQYF TGTGCCAGCAGTGCGAGGGGCACCAGCACAGATACGCAGTATTTT
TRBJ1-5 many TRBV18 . CASSPQRGTSNQPQHF TGTGCCAGCTCACCACAGCGGGGGACTAGCAATCAGCCCCAGCATTTT
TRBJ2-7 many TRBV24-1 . CATSDSTGGEQYF TGTGCCACCAGTGATTCCACTGGGGGCGAGCAGTACTTC
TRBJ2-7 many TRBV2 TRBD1 CASLDRGRDEQYF TGTGCCAGCCTGGACAGGGGGCGCGACGAGCAGTACTTC
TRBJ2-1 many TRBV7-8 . CASSPGTSYNEQFF TGTGCCAGCAGCCCCGGGACATCGTACAATGAGCAGTTCTTC
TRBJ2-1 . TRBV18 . CASSPPGDRSINEQFF TGTGCCAGCTCACCACCCGGTGACAGATCGATCAATGAGCAGTTCTTC
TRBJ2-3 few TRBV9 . CASSVKGQSDTQYF TGTGCCAGCAGCGTAAAAGGACAGTCAGATACGCAGTATTTT
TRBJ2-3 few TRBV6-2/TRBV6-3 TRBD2 CASAPAGVSTDTQYF TGTGCCAGCGCGCCGGCGGGAGTAAGCACAGATACGCAGTATTTT
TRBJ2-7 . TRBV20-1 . CSATRGGAYEQYF TGCAGTGCTACGAGGGGAGGTGCCTACGAGCAGTACTTC
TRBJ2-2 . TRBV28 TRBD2 CVVLGGDTGELFF TGTGTCGTTTTGGGGGGGGACACCGGGGAGCTGTTTTTT
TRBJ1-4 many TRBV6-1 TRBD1 CASSLRDSSKKLFF TGTGCCAGCAGTCTCCGGGACAGTAGTAAAAAACTGTTTTTT
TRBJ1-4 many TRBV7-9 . CASTPDGNPSATNEKLFF TGTGCCAGCACCCCCGACGGAAATCCGTCTGCAACTAATGAAAAACTGTTTTTT
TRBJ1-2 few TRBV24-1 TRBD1 CATSDARTGHLDGYTF TGTGCCACCAGTGACGCCAGGACAGGTCATTTAGATGGCTACACCTTC